Shown below are 6 T cell receptor beta chains from a single sample sequenced in a study of blood T cell repertoires in COVID-19. Method: immunoSEQ multiplex PCR; TCRdb's copy keeps in-frame clones and lacks some. The profile shows more than 350,000 clones, about 89% of them singletons. The sample was peripheral blood. These receptors all come from a young woman with COVID-19, enrolled during active disease.

This clone was counted a single time. The chain is built from TRBV11-3 and TRBJ2-1; 7 bases are shared with TRBD2. This CDR3 spans 15 amino acids. J was trimmed by 7 bases and V by 5 bases; bases with no gene match: 11. Per the germline V gene, CDR1 is SGHNT and CDR2 is YENEEA. For the CDR3, the DNA is TGTGCCAGCAGCCAGGGACGGGGGGTGAGGAATGAGCAGTTCTTC. Translated, it gives CASSQGRGVRNEQFF.

V is TRBV13 and J is TRBJ2-3; TRBD2 matches at 9 bases. Trimming removed 5 bases from V and 2 bases from J; junction bases left unmatched: 5. Per the germline V gene, CDR1 is PRHDT and CDR2 is FYEKMQ (reference sequence). CDR3 size: 15 residues. The CDR3 sequence: CASSQRGAITDTQYF. The DNA for the CDR3 is TGTGCCAGCAGCCAGCGGGGGGCAATCACAGATACGCAGTATTTT.

The CDR3 sequence is CASSSPTDRGPHKTQYF. The CDR3 region has the DNA TGTGCCAGCAGTTCCCCCACGGACAGGGGGCCACATAAGACCCAGTACTTC. V and J are TRBV28 and TRBJ2-5; 11 bases line up with TRBD1. The CDR3 consists of 17 residues. CDR1 is MDHEN and CDR2 is SYDVKM in the germline V gene. The V gene end was trimmed by 4 bases and the J gene end by 6 bases; junction bases not matched to a gene: 13.

This rearrangement joins TRBV2 to TRBJ2-6; a weak D match, TRBD1 (6 bases). The CDR3 has 18 residues. V was cut by 6 bases and J by 2 bases, with 20 bases left in between. Germline V lookup: CDR1 SNHLY, CDR2 FYNNEI. CDR3 coding DNA: TGTGCCAGCAGGACGATGAATCGGGCAGGGGCTGGGGCCAACGTCCTGACTTTC. This translates into CASRTMNRAGAGANVLTF.

The rearrangement uses TRBV28 and TRBJ1-4; the D is unclear. V was trimmed by 3 bases and J by 5 bases, leaving 7 bases between them. Germline CDR1 and CDR2: MDHEN and SYDVKM. This CDR3 spans 13 amino acids. The CDR3 DNA follows: TGTGCCAGCAGTTTGGCGGGGAATGAAAAACTGTTTTTT. Amino acids: CASSLAGNEKLFF.

The J gene is TRBJ1-2, the V gene TRBV4-1, with D uncertain. The CDR3 runs to 15 residues. CDR1 is MGHRA and CDR2 is YSYEKL in the germline V gene. V was trimmed by 1 base and J by 5 bases, leaving 14 bases between them. CDR3 coding DNA: TGCGCCAGCAGCCAAGTTTTTACAGAAGCTTATGGCTACACCTTC. It codes for CASSQVFTEAYGYTF.